This T cell receptor (beta chain) is drawn from a study of multiple sclerosis patients with progressive multifocal leukoencephalopathy (dated by TCRdb to about 2019). Concerning the study at large: Peripheral T and B cells were examined in MS patients who went on to develop PML (4 under natalizumab, 1 after alemtuzumab) as well as in treated patients who did not. The goal of the study was to detect any JC virus-specific or public T-cell expansions that arose at the time of PML onset. Longitudinal follow-up was performed in two natalizumab-treated patients who later developed PML, from before therapy through 6 and 12 months to PML onset.

Counted from cysteine to phenylalanine, this CDR3 has 14 amino acids. The DNA shown is the 42-base CDR3, in frame from base 1. The V end loses 1 base and the J end loses 3 bases, and a stretch of 10 bases separates them. The germline V gene gives CDR1 as SGHTA and CDR2 as FQGNSA. Amplification of TRB CDR3 regions from genomic DNA was performed at survey-level depth using the immunoSEQ two-step multiplex PCR. Synthetic inline TR CDR3 controls covering all V-J pairings were spiked into each PCR so that template counts could be estimated and amplification bias removed. Reads were processed so that amplification and sequencing bias were reduced, and quantification was performed against synthetic TR CDR3 analogs. Per the authors' processing: Raw data were processed in ImmunoSEQ Analyzer, removing out-of-frame sequences and CDR3s with stop codons, and genes were named by IMGT nomenclature. Normalized Shannon entropy, defined as 1 minus Pielou's evenness, was used to summarize repertoire diversity. Two TRB sequences were counted as identical only if the two sequences had the same V gene, J gene and CDR3. Public PML clonotypes were CDR3s shared by two or more PML-onset samples but absent earlier, in controls, and in public databases. Position-by-position CDR3 amino acid composition was analyzed in Skylign with the observed count method. TCRdb provides this immuneACCESS table in a form limited to in-frame rearrangements. Some clones are lacking; in checked studies, under half of them reflect an unresolved V gene, and why the rest are absent is not known. The DNA was the basis for D and trimming; V, J and clone size are from that table. The sample data list tens of thousands of clones, and approximately 85% of these were observed just once. About an eighth of the sample rests with the top ten.

Points on this clone: Its antigen remains undetermined. No quality values exist for individual bases; no much larger clone is one base distant.

The label giving this sample's time point can be read as: time of PML onset. The treatment or condition tag for this specimen amounts to: on natalizumab therapy at sampling. Diagnosis of PML was based on clinical and MRI findings and confirmed by finding JC virus DNA in cerebrospinal fluid. In the natalizumab-treated patients, PML developed after between about 16 and 56 months of natalizumab therapy. Every listed patient had earlier received interferon beta, and every PML patient was female. Blood samples for T3 were taken at PML onset. Ficoll-Hypaque density gradient centrifugation was used to isolate peripheral blood mononuclear cells. The investigation overall reported the following: Analysis was limited to peripheral blood, even though cerebrospinal fluid or brain lymphocytes might be more informative for natalizumab-associated PML. No common TRBV or TRBJ gene usage or preferential TRBV-TRBJ pairings were detected when PML developed. In most PML patients, lower normalized Shannon entropy suggested less diverse TRB repertoires, while the natalizumab-treated controls had values close to 1. Only PML patients had TRB clones above 0.5% frequency, but the clones expanded at PML onset were already present before and during natalizumab therapy. Because of the small, descriptive cohort, whether findings reflect JC virus infection or general immunocompromise remained unclear.

The sequence came from a woman in her thirties with progressive multifocal leukoencephalopathy. The chain employs TRBV7-2 and TRBJ2-7, and possibly TRBD1, on 5 matching bases. The sample in question was PBMCs, obtained from a patient treated with natalizumab. The base sequence is TGTGCCAGCAGCTTAGGCTACAGGTACTACGAGCAGTACTTC. Its amino acids are CASSLGYRYYEQYF.